The T cell receptor (beta chain) under discussion was sequenced for a study of blood T cells in healthy people across ages. As concerns this clonotype: Antigen unknown.

A second PCR of roughly 7 to 11 cycles used a sample-barcoded 5' primer and a J-beta primer mix. TCRdb itself ran the 5' RACE reads through MiXCR, one entry per CDR3 protein. The sample lists around 520,000 distinct CDR3 sequences, approximately 26% occurring once. The germline V and J ends were trimmed by 7 bases and 5 bases, with 5 bases remaining between them. Germline V gene sequence: CDR1 SNHLY, CDR2 FYNNEI. This CDR3 comprises 10 residues. General study findings and limits: Across the age range, TCR beta diversity per million T cells fell in a roughly linear way.

These same records also appear under a second study, on T cells of mothers and their children.

This clonotype was sampled from a boy aged 2-15 years in good health. Sequencing input: blood. V is TRBV2 and J is TRBJ1-2; D is undetermined. DNA of the CDR3: TGTGCCAGCAACACGTATGGCTACACCTTC. This gives the protein CASNTYGYTF.